Shown below are 11 T cell receptor beta chains from a single sample sequenced in a study of response to subunit inactivated influenza vaccine. TCRdb processed the RT-PCR reads anew with MiXCR; each CDR3 protein has one entry. The table includes approximately 290,000 distinct CDR3 sequences, about 20% detected once. The sequencing here drew on PBMCs from blood, taken about 19 months after vaccination. These TCRs come from a man aged 50 to 69 who received an inactivated influenza vaccine.

This clonotype was counted only a few times. This chain connects TRBV9 to TRBJ1-2, with TRBD1 matching over 10 bases. This CDR3 contains 15 residues. V trimming: 3 bases; J trimming: 5 bases; junction bases outside the gene matches: 7. CDR1 is SGDLS and CDR2 is YYNGEE in the germline V gene. CDR3 coding DNA: TGTGCCAGCAGCGAAGGGACAGGGGTCGGTTATGGCTACACCTTC. As protein: CASSEGTGVGYGYTF.

V is TRBV5-5 and J is TRBJ2-7; no reliable D call. The germline gives CDR1 SGHKS, CDR2 YYEKEE (reference sequence). The CDR3 is 13 residues long. The V end was cut by 4 bases, the J end by 5 bases, with 13 bases between. The CDR3 DNA reads TGTGCCAGCAGCGCTCTAGGTATGAACGAGCAGTACTTC. Amino acids: CASSALGMNEQYF. The variable domain in full, with the rest retrieved from reference TRBV5-5 and TRBJ2-7, is DAGVTQSPTHLIKTRGQQVTLRCSPISGHKSVSWYQQVLGQGPQFIFQYYEKEERGRGNFPDRFSARQFPNYSSELNVNALLLGDSALYLCASSALGMNEQYFGPGTRLTVT.

This clonotype occurred a few times. The chain recombines TRBV6-5 with TRBJ1-2; 7 bases match TRBD1. CDR1 and CDR2 from the germline V gene are MNHEY and SVGAGI. The length of the CDR3 is 15 residues. V was clipped by 4 bases and J by 1 base; unmatched bases: 6. The CDR3 is CASSFQQGNNYGYTF. The CDR3 DNA follows: TGTGCCAGCAGTTTTCAACAGGGGAATAACTATGGCTACACCTTC.

This clonotype was counted a few times. V usage is TRBV11-2 and J usage is TRBJ1-6; D is unresolved. Trimming shortened V by 3 bases and J by 7 bases, and 22 bases separated the two germline ends. Germline loops: CDR1 SGHAT, CDR2 FQNNGV. This CDR3 has 18 amino acids. The CDR3 region has the DNA TGTGCCAGCAGCTTGGGCCCGAGAGCCCTGAAGGGCAATTCACCCCTCCACTTT. Translated, it gives CASSLGPRALKGNSPLHF.

This clonotype was picked up a small number of times. The chain combines TRBV7-2 with TRBJ1-6; 7 positions match TRBD1. The V gene end was trimmed by 4 bases and the J gene end by 10 bases; junction bases not matched to a gene: 7. Germline lookup yields CDR1 SGHTA and CDR2 FQGNSA. The CDR3 is 14 residues long. The CDR3 DNA reads as TGTGCCAGCAGCTCCAACAGGGGTCGCTCACCCCTCCACTTT. It codes for CASSSNRGRSPLHF.

This clonotype has more than one count but fewer than ten. This chain links TRBV5-6 with TRBJ2-2, with D uncertain. Germline V gives CDR1 SGHDT, CDR2 YYEEEE. The CDR3 length is 13 residues. V lost 3 bases and J 6 bases, leaving 9 bases between the germline ends. In DNA form, the CDR3 reads TGTGCCAGCAGCTCACGGGCCTCCGGGGAGCTGTTTTTT. Translation gives CASSSRASGELFF.

The sample holds a few counts of this clonotype. V gene TRBV24-1 combines with J gene TRBJ1-5; 10 nucleotides match TRBD1. Looked up from germline, CDR1 is KGHDR and CDR2 is SFDVKD. There are 17 residues in the CDR3. V shed 3 bases and J 6 bases; nucleotides not matched to a gene: 10. This chain's CDR3 is CATSDRGGQGYVQPQHF. Written as DNA, the CDR3 is TGTGCCACCAGTGATCGAGGGGGACAGGGGTATGTTCAGCCCCAGCATTTT.

A few counts support this clonotype. The chain uses TRBV10-3 and TRBJ2-7, with 12 bases that match TRBD2. With 2 bases clipped from V and 6 bases from J, the junction kept 8 bases outside the gene matches. The CDR3 extends over 16 amino acids. Germline CDR1 ENHRY, CDR2 SYGVKD. The chain's CDR3 is CAISEGVGLAGAEQYF. The CDR3 nucleotides are TGTGCCATCAGTGAGGGAGTGGGACTAGCGGGCGCCGAGCAGTACTTC.

The chain has TRBV20-1 and TRBJ2-3, with 11 bases identical to TRBD2. In germline, CDR1 is DFQATT, CDR2 SNEGSKA (reference sequence). Unmatched junction bases numbered 7, after V lost 4 bases and J lost 4 bases. The CDR3 has 15 amino acids. CDR3 nucleotide sequence: TGCAGTGCTACCCCTAGCGGGGGGACCGCAGATACGCAGTATTTT. Translation: CSATPSGGTADTQYF.

The chain joins TRBV10-3 to TRBJ2-7; 8 positions agree with TRBD1. Germline assignment: CDR1 ENHRY and CDR2 SYGVKD. The length of the CDR3 is 15 residues. Trimming removed 0 bases from V and 3 bases from J; junction bases left unmatched: 4. CDR3 protein: CAISESRDRSYEQYF. DNA of the CDR3: TGTGCCATCAGTGAGTCAAGGGACAGGAGCTACGAGCAGTACTTC.

The chain carries TRBV6-1 and TRBJ1-2; perhaps TRBD1 as D (5 bases). Germline loops: CDR1 MNHNS, CDR2 SASEGT. This CDR3 has 14 residues. Trimming stripped 5 bases from V and 13 bases from J, with 23 bases between. The chain's CDR3 is CASSPRDRAWSCTF. The CDR3 nucleotides read TGTGCCAGCAGTCCCCGGGACCGGGCATGGAGTTGCACCTTC.